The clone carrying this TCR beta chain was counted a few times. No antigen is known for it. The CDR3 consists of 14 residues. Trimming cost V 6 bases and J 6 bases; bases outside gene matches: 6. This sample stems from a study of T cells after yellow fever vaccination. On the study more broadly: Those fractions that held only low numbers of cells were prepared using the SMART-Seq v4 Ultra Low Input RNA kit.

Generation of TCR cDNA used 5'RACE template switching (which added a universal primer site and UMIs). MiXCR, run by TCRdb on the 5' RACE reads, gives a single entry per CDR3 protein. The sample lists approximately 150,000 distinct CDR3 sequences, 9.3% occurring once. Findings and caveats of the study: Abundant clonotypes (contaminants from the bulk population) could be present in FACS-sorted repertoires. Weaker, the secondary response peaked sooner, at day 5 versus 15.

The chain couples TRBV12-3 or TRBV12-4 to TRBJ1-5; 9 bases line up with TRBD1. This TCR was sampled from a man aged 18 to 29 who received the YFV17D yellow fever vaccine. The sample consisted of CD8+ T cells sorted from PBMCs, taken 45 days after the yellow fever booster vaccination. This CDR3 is CASRGQGGGQPQHF. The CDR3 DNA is TGTGCCAGCAGGGGACAGGGTGGAGGTCAGCCCCAGCATTTT.